Listed below are T cell receptor beta chains from one sample, sequenced in a study of blood T cell repertoires in COVID-19. Some clones are missing from TCRdb's copy, which holds only in-frame ones; the method was immunoSEQ multiplex PCR. The data show tens of thousands of clones, with about nine tenths seen just once and more than 5% held by the top ten. Sequenced input: peripheral blood. The receptors derive from a man aged 60-69 years with COVID-19, enrolled during active disease. Both conserved end residues are part of each CDR3. D genes are given only for firm matches. Size tells how often a clone was seen (once, few, many) or the class of an expanded clone, and some rows leave it out.

>TRBV19|NA|TRBJ2-2|NA
CASSGGWGGKNTGELFF
TGTGCCAGTAGTGGGGGTTGGGGCGGGAAGAACACCGGGGAGCTGTTTTTT
>TRBV7-7|NA|TRBJ1-3|NA
CASSPLTGRGNTIYF
TGTGCCAGCAGCCCTCTTACAGGGAGAGGAAACACCATATATTTT
>TRBV7-9|NA|TRBJ1-4|NA
CASSSTGGNEKLFF
TGTGCCAGCAGTTCGACAGGAGGTAATGAAAAACTGTTTTTT
>TRBV10-3|NA|TRBJ2-5|NA
CAIRTRVDETQYF
TGTGCCATCAGAACTAGGGTTGACGAGACCCAGTACTTC
>TRBV2|NA|TRBJ2-2|NA
CASRDREGGELFF
TGTGCCAGCAGGGACAGGGAGGGCGGGGAGCTGTTTTTT
>TRBV14|NA|TRBJ1-1|NA
CASSLYPTENTEAFF
TGTGCCAGCAGCCTTTACCCGACTGAGAACACTGAAGCTTTCTTT
>TRBV6-5|NA|TRBJ1-1|NA
CASRRGYNTEAFF
TGTGCCAGCAGACGGGGATATAACACTGAAGCTTTCTTT
>TRBV14|once|TRBJ2-1|TRBD2
CASSQVVVAGGEQFF
TGTGCCAGCAGCCAAGTCGTAGTAGCGGGAGGTGAGCAGTTCTTC
>TRBV9|NA|TRBJ1-2|TRBD1
CASSVVPDRAIHGYTF
TGTGCCAGCAGCGTAGTACCCGACAGGGCGATACATGGCTACACCTTC
>TRBV5-1|NA|TRBJ2-2|TRBD2
CASSFTGLTAGTGELFF
TGCGCCAGCAGCTTTACGGGACTAACGGCGGGCACCGGGGAGCTGTTTTTT
>TRBV5-1|medium-sized|TRBJ2-5|NA
CASSVSGGGIGETQYF
TGCGCCAGCAGCGTGAGCGGAGGAGGAATTGGAGAGACCCAGTACTTC
>TRBV4-2|NA|TRBJ2-3|TRBD2
CASSQSPGLAEGTDTQYF
TGTGCCAGCAGCCAGTCCCCGGGACTAGCGGAAGGCACAGATACGCAGTATTTT
>TRBV7-3|NA|TRBJ2-1|NA
CASSAHLGGGDEQFF
TGTGCCAGCAGCGCCCACCTTGGAGGGGGCGATGAGCAGTTCTTC
>TRBV21-1|NA|TRBJ2-3|NA
CASSIRTSGGRFTDTQYF
TGTGCCAGCAGCATCAGGACTAGCGGGGGTCGTTTCACAGATACGCAGTATTTT
>TRBV7-9|NA|TRBJ1-1|NA
CASSSGPSEAFF
TGTGCCAGCAGCAGCGGGCCGTCAGAAGCTTTCTTT
>TRBV19|NA|TRBJ2-3|NA
CASSRAYGGEADTQYF
TGTGCCAGTAGTAGGGCCTATGGGGGCGAGGCAGATACGCAGTATTTT
>TRBV19|NA|TRBJ1-2|TRBD1
CASSIGTGDNYGYTF
TGTGCCAGTAGTATCGGTACAGGGGATAACTATGGCTACACCTTC
>TRBV30|once|TRBJ1-5|NA
CAWSVQSNQPQHF
TGTGCCTGGAGTGTTCAGAGCAATCAGCCCCAGCATTTT
>TRBV19|NA|TRBJ2-1|NA
CASSKSSRSEQFF
TGTGCCAGTAGTAAGTCTAGCAGGAGTGAGCAGTTCTTC
>TRBV20-1|NA|TRBJ1-2|NA
CSARGAGYTF
TGCAGTGCTAGAGGAGCAGGCTACACCTTC
>TRBV7-2|NA|TRBJ1-2|NA
CASSLTAGTGEGGYTF
TGTGCCAGCAGTTTAACCGCCGGGACGGGGGAAGGTGGCTACACCTTC
>TRBV11-3|NA|TRBJ2-1|NA
CASSLVAFPRSYNEQFF
TGTGCCAGCAGCTTAGTGGCTTTCCCTCGATCCTACAATGAGCAGTTCTTC
>TRBV11-2|NA|TRBJ2-1|TRBD1
CASSHGDRGRQFF
TGTGCCAGCAGTCACGGCGACAGGGGTCGGCAGTTCTTC
>TRBV10-3|NA|TRBJ2-5|TRBD1
CAISENQGAGETQYF
TGTGCCATCAGTGAAAATCAGGGGGCCGGAGAGACCCAGTACTTC
>TRBV29-1|NA|TRBJ2-1|TRBD2
CSGARAGGHNEQFF
TGCAGCGGGGCTAGAGCGGGAGGCCACAATGAGCAGTTCTTC
>TRBV12-3/TRBV12-4|NA|TRBJ1-1|NA
CASRWTPNTEAFF
TGTGCCAGCAGGTGGACACCTAACACTGAAGCTTTCTTT
>TRBV11-2|NA|TRBJ1-6|NA
CASSAQVYNSPLHF
TGTGCCAGCAGCGCTCAGGTGTATAATTCACCCCTCCACTTT
>TRBV7-9|NA|TRBJ2-1|NA
CASSLARGEQFF
TGTGCCAGCAGCTTAGCTCGCGGTGAGCAGTTCTTC
>TRBV28|NA|TRBJ2-1|TRBD1
CASSLGQGIYNEQFF
TGTGCCAGCAGTTTAGGACAGGGGATCTACAATGAGCAGTTCTTC
>TRBV4-1|NA|TRBJ2-1|TRBD2
CASSQDSGRATEQFF
TGCGCCAGCAGCCAAGATAGCGGGAGGGCCACTGAGCAGTTCTTC
>TRBV5-1|NA|TRBJ2-3|TRBD2
CASSLDTAGMDTQYF
TGCGCCAGCAGCTTGGATACAGCGGGAATGGATACGCAGTATTTT
>TRBV19|NA|TRBJ1-1|TRBD1
CASSLDRGNTEAFF
TGTGCCAGTAGCCTTGACAGGGGGAACACTGAAGCTTTCTTT
>TRBV11-2|NA|TRBJ2-7|TRBD2
CASSLDSGTSDYEQYF
TGTGCCAGCAGCTTAGACTCCGGGACTAGCGACTACGAGCAGTACTTC
>TRBV29-1|NA|TRBJ1-1|NA
CSVETSGVMTEAFF
TGCAGCGTTGAAACCAGCGGGGTTATGACTGAAGCTTTCTTT
>TRBV15|NA|TRBJ2-1|NA
CATSRAGSYNEQFF
TGTGCCACCAGCAGAGCCGGGAGTTACAATGAGCAGTTCTTC
>TRBV19|NA|TRBJ1-5|NA
CASSMPGVRQPQHF
TGTGCCAGTAGTATGCCAGGGGTGCGGCAGCCCCAGCATTTT
>TRBV28|once|TRBJ1-2|NA
CASSETGEDGYTF
TGTGCCAGCAGTGAAACCGGCGAGGATGGCTACACCTTC
>TRBV2|NA|TRBJ2-7|TRBD1
CASRANRGPYEQYF
TGTGCCAGCAGGGCCAACAGGGGACCCTACGAGCAGTACTTC